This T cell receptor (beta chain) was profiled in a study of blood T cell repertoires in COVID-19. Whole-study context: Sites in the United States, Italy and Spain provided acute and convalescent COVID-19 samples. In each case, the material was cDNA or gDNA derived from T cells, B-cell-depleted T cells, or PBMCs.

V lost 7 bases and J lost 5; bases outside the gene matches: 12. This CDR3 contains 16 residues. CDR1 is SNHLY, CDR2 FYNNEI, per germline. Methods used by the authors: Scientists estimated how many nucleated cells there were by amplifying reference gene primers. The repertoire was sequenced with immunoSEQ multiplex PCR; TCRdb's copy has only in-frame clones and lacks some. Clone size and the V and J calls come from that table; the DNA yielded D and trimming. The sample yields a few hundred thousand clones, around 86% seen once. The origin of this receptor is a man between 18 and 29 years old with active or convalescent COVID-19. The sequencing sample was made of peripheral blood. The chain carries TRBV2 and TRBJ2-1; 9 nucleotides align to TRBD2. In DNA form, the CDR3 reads TGTGCCAGCACTAGCGGGATTTATTTGGGAAACAATGAGCAGTTCTTC. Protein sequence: CASTSGIYLGNNEQFF.